The TCR beta chain described here comes from a study of patients and donors after allogeneic stem cell transplantation. This clonotype was counted ten times or more. Germline V lookup: CDR1 MDHEN, CDR2 SYDVKM. The CDR3 runs 15 residues. Trimming removed 5 bases from V and 0 bases from J, with 14 bases in between. Via MiXCR, TCRdb re-called the RT-PCR reads, giving one row per CDR3 protein. This table has under 95,000 distinct CDR3 sequences, just under 5% appearing once. The V gene is TRBV28, the J gene TRBJ2-7; D ambiguous. Material for sequencing was blood, either unsorted or a sorted T cell fraction (not recorded which). This TCR was sampled from a human donor who was either an allogeneic HSCT recipient or a stem cell or donor lymphocyte infusion donor (not recorded which). It is not recorded whose cells these are; they may come from a transplant donor. The CDR3 nucleotides read TGTGCCAGCAGTGGCTTGGGGTTGTCCTCCTACGAGCAGTACTTC. It codes for CASSGLGLSSYEQYF. Full variable domain (rest looked up from reference TRBV28 and TRBJ2-7): DVKVTQSSRYLVKRTGEKVFLECVQDMDHENMFWYRQDPGLGLRLIYFSYDVKMKEKGDIPEGYSVSREKKERFSLILESASTNQTSMYLCASSGLGLSSYEQYFGPGTRLTVT.